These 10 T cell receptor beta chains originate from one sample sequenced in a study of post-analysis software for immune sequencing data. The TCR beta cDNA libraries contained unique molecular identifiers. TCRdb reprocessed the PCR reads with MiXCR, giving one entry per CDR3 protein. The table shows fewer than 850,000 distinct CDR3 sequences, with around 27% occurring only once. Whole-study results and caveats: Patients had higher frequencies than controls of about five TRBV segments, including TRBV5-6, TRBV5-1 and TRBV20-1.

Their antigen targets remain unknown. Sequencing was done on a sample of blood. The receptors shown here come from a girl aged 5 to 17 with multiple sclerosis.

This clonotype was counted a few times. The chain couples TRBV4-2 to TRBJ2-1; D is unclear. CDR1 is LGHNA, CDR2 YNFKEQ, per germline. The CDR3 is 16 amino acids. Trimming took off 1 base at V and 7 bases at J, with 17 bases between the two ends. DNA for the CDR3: TGTGCCAGCAGCCAAGTGAGCCGATGGCTTAGTAATGAGCAGTTCTTC. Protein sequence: CASSQVSRWLSNEQFF.

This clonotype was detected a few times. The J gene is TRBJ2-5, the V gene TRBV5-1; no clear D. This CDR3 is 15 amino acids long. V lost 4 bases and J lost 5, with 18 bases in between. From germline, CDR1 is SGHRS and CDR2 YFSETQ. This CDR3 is CASSPTGLRSETQYF. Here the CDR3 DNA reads TGCGCCAGCAGCCCCACCGGTCTTAGGAGTGAGACCCAGTACTTC.

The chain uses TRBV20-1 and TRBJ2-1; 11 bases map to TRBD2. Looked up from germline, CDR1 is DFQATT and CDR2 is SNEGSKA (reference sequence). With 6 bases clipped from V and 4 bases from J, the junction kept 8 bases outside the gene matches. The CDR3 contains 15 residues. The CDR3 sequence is CSASPTSGVYNEQFF. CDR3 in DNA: TGCAGTGCATCCCCGACTAGCGGGGTATACAATGAGCAGTTCTTC.

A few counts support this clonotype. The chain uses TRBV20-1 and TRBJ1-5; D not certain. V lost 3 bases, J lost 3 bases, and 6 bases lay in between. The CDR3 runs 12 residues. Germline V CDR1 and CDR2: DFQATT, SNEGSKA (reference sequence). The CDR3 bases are TGCAGTGCTAGCAATGCCAATCAGCCCCAGCATTTT. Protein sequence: CSASNANQPQHF.

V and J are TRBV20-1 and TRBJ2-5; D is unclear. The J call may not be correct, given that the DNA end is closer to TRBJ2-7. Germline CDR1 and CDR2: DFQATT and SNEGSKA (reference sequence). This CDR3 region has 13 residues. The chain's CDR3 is CSARHAVLCEQYF. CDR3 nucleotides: TGCAGTGCTAGGCACGCGGTTCTTTGCGAGCAGTACTTC.

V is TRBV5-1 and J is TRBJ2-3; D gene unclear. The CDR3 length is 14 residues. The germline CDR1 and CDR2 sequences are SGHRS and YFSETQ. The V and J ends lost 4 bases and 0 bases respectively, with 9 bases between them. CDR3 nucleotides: TGCGCCAGCAGCAGAGACGGTAGCACAGATACGCAGTATTTT. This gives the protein CASSRDGSTDTQYF.

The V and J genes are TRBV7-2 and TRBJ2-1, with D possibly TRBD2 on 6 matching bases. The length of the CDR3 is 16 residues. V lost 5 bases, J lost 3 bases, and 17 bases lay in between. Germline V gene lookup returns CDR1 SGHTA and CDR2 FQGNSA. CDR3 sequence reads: CASSPESGVIYNEQFF. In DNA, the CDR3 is TGTGCCAGCAGCCCCGAGTCGGGAGTAATCTACAATGAGCAGTTCTTC.

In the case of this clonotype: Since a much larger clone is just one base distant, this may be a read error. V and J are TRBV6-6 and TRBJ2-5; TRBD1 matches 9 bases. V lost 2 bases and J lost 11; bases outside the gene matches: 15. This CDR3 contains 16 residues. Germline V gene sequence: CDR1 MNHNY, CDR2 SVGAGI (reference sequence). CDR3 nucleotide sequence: TGTGCCAGCAGTTACCCGACAGGGACAGGGTACAATGAGCAGTACTTC. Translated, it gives CASSYPTGTGYNEQYF.

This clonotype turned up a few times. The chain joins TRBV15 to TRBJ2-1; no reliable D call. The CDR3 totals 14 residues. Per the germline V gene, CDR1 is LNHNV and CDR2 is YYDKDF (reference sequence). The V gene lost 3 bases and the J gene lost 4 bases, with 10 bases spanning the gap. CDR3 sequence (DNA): TGTGCCACCAGCAGGTACAGATTGTACAATGAGCAGTTCTTC. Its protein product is CATSRYRLYNEQFF. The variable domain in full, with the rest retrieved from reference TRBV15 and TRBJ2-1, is DAMVIQNPRYQVTQFGKPVTLSCSQTLNHNVMYWYQQKSSQAPKLLFHYYDKDFNNEADTPDNFQSRRPNTSFCFLDIRSPGLGDTAMYLCATSRYRLYNEQFFGPGTRLTVL.

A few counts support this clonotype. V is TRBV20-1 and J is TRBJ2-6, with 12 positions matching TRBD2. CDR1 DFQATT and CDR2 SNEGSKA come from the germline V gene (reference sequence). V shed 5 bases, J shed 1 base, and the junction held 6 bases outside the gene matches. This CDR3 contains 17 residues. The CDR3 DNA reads TGCAGTGCTCGACTACTAGCGGGGGGATCTGGGGCCAACGTCCTGACTTTC. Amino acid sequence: CSARLLAGGSGANVLTF.